A single sample gave rise to the 21 T cell receptor beta chains below, sequenced in a study of Tregs in tolerant kidney transplant recipients. Sequencing was performed with immunoSEQ multiplex PCR; in TCRdb, only in-frame clones are kept and a portion is missing. Here the sample spans more than 75,000 clones, 80% to 95% being singletons. This specimen consisted of CD4+ T cells from blood, obtained before the transplant. The receptors were sampled from a human donor who received a combined kidney and bone marrow transplant.

V and J are TRBV5-1 and TRBJ1-2; 7 bases align to TRBD1. Per the germline V gene, CDR1 is SGHRS and CDR2 is YFSETQ. The CDR3 is 13 amino acids. The junction had 2 bases not matched to a gene; V was cut back by 4 bases and J by 2 bases. The CDR3 DNA sequence: TGCGCCAGCAGCACGGGACAGAACTATGGCTACACCTTC. It yields the protein CASSTGQNYGYTF.

The table lists this clone with a count of one. The rearrangement uses TRBV4-2 and TRBJ2-2; unclear D gene. V was pared by 1 base and J by 1 base, with 4 bases between. The CDR3 extends over 14 amino acids. CDR1 is LGHNA, CDR2 YNFKEQ, per germline. The CDR3 is CASSQAWNTGELFF. Written as DNA, the CDR3 is TGTGCCAGCAGCCAAGCCTGGAACACCGGGGAGCTGTTTTTT.

The J gene is TRBJ2-2, the V gene TRBV29-1; 7 nucleotides match TRBD2. The V segment lost 4 bases and the J segment 7 bases; nucleotides outside the gene matches: 6. The CDR3 is made up of 13 amino acids. Germline CDR1 SQVTM, CDR2 ANQGSEA. The CDR3 sequence: CSVGRLAGGELFF. The CDR3 DNA follows: TGCAGCGTTGGTAGACTAGCTGGCGGGGAGCTGTTTTTT.

V usage is TRBV19 and J usage is TRBJ2-2; TRBD2 agrees at 14 bases. The junction had 4 bases not matched to a gene; V was cut back by 3 bases and J by 4 bases. Germline V gene sequence: CDR1 LNHDA, CDR2 SQIVND (reference sequence). CDR3 length equals 17 residues. CDR3 in amino acids: CASSMGTSGSFTGELFF. The CDR3 coding sequence is TGTGCCAGTAGTATGGGGACTAGCGGGAGCTTCACCGGGGAGCTGTTTTTT.

The chain combines TRBV30 with TRBJ1-2; D may be TRBD1 (5 bases). With 0 bases removed from V and 4 bases from J, the gap between germline ends came to 12 bases. This CDR3 contains 14 residues. Germline loops: CDR1 GTSNPN, CDR2 SVGIG (reference sequence). CDR3 in DNA: TGTGCCTGGAGTGTTTTGGGGCTAACCTATGGCTACACCTTC. Translated, it gives CAWSVLGLTYGYTF.

On this clone: The sample has other DNA sequences that encode this CDR3 too. The rearrangement uses TRBV5-6 and TRBJ1-6; 7 bases are a match to TRBD1. The germline CDR1 and CDR2 sequences are SGHDT and YYEEEE. J was trimmed by 9 bases and V by 0 bases; bases with no gene match: 3. The CDR3 is 14 amino acids. CDR3 amino acids: CASSLGDRVSPLHF. The CDR3 region has the DNA TGTGCCAGCAGCTTGGGTGACAGGGTTTCACCCCTCCACTTT.

This sequence joins TRBV5-1 and TRBJ2-7; D ambiguous. From germline, CDR1 is SGHRS and CDR2 YFSETQ. V lost 3 bases and J lost 4, with 8 bases in between. This CDR3 is built from 12 residues. CDR3: CASSSRQYEQYF. In DNA, the CDR3 is TGCGCCAGCAGCTCCCGACAATACGAGCAGTACTTC.

This clone has just a few counts. The rearrangement uses TRBV5-4 and TRBJ2-1, with 10 bases fitting TRBD2. V lost 9 bases, J lost 1 base, and 7 bases stayed unmatched. CDR1 is SGHNT and CDR2 is YYREEE in the germline V gene (reference sequence). CDR3 size: 15 residues. The CDR3 region has the DNA TGTGCCACCAAAGAAGCGGGGGGGTCCTACAATGAGCAGTTCTTC. Protein: CATKEAGGSYNEQFF.

The rearrangement links TRBV13 to TRBJ1-2; 8 bases are a match to TRBD1. The V gene's germline CDR1 is PRHDT and CDR2 FYEKMQ (reference sequence). Losses at the gene ends were 5 bases for V and 2 bases for J; bases not matched to a gene: 7. The CDR3 is 15 amino acids. This chain's CDR3 is CASSGRDRLNYGYTF. CDR3 nucleotide sequence: TGTGCCAGCAGCGGGCGGGACAGGTTAAACTATGGCTACACCTTC.

The CDR3 DNA follows: TGTGCCACGTGTCCGGGACAGGGGTACAATGAGCAGTTCTTC. It encodes CATCPGQGYNEQFF. This sequence joins TRBV10-3 and TRBJ2-1; 10 nucleotides line up with TRBD1. The CDR3 is 14 residues long. V was clipped by 10 bases and J by 4 bases; unmatched bases: 7. Germline lookup yields CDR1 ENHRY and CDR2 SYGVKD.

This clone appeared a few times. This sequence joins TRBV7-9 and TRBJ1-3; D remains unclear. Trimming removed 3 bases at V and 4 bases at J, with 4 bases between. The germline V gene has CDR1 SEHNR and CDR2 FQNEAQ (reference sequence). The CDR3 runs to 12 residues. This chain's CDR3 is CASSLSGNTIYF. CDR3 nucleotides: TGTGCCAGCAGCTTGTCAGGAAACACCATATATTTT.

This sequence joins TRBV6-5 and TRBJ2-1; TRBD2 matches at 7 bases. Germline CDR1 reads MNHEY; CDR2 reads SVGAGI. The CDR3 contains 14 residues. With V trimmed by 2 bases and J by 9 bases, 7 bases remained unmatched. DNA of the CDR3: TGTGCCAGCAGTTACGTGGGAGGGCCCGGTGAGCAGTTCTTC. This encodes CASSYVGGPGEQFF.

The rearrangement links TRBV28 to TRBJ1-5; D may be TRBD1 (5 bases). CDR1 and CDR2 from the germline V gene are MDHEN and SYDVKM. The CDR3 extends over 14 amino acids. Trimming took 3 bases from V and 6 from J, leaving 12 bases between them. CDR3 DNA sequence: TGTGCCAGCAGTTTTCTTCAGGGTGGTCAGCCCCAGCATTTT. Amino acids: CASSFLQGGQPQHF.

The rearrangement joins TRBV6-5 to TRBJ2-4; maybe TRBD1 (7 bases). There are 13 residues in the CDR3. CDR1 is MNHEY, CDR2 SVGAGI, per germline. Trimming stripped 2 bases from V and 9 bases from J, with 11 bases between. CDR3 sequence (DNA): TGTGCCAGCAGTTACCAGGGGGGCGGCATTCAGTACTTC. Encoded protein: CASSYQGGGIQYF.

V and J are TRBV7-9 and TRBJ2-1, with TRBD2 matching over 7 bases. Germline CDR1 and CDR2: SEHNR and FQNEAQ (reference sequence). Losses at the gene ends were 4 bases for V and 6 bases for J; bases not matched to a gene: 3. The CDR3 has 13 residues. CDR3 loop: CASSSWGGNEQFF. CDR3 nucleotide sequence: TGTGCCAGCAGCTCCTGGGGGGGCAATGAGCAGTTCTTC. Combining the CDR3 with reference TRBV7-9 and TRBJ2-1 gives the whole variable domain DTGVSQNPRHKITKRGQNVTFRCDPISEHNRLYWYRQTLGQGPEFLTYFQNEAQLEKSRLLSDRFSAERPKGSFSTLEIQRTEQGDSAMYLCASSSWGGNEQFFGPGTRLTVL.

The chain employs TRBV29-1 and TRBJ2-7; TRBD2 might be the D (8 bases). The germline V gene has CDR1 SQVTM and CDR2 ANQGSEA. Trimming left V 8 bases short and J 6 bases short, with 17 bases between. This CDR3 is 12 amino acids long. The CDR3 bases are TGCAGCATTACAGGGGCGGGGGGCGAGCAGTACTTC. Translating gives CSITGAGGEQYF.

The gene calls are TRBV4-2 and TRBJ1-2; D not resolved. Per the germline V gene, CDR1 is LGHNA and CDR2 is YNFKEQ. Trimming pared 0 bases from V and 3 bases from J, leaving 20 bases between. The CDR3 length is 18 residues. The CDR3 DNA reads as TGTGCCAGCAGCCAAGATCTGAGGCGCCGATCCCGGGACTATGGCTACACCTTC. Residues: CASSQDLRRRSRDYGYTF.

This clone occurred once. The rearrangement links TRBV6-1 to TRBJ2-1; D may be TRBD1 (6 bases). The CDR3 covers 14 residues. V was clipped by 7 bases and J by 5 bases, with 15 bases between them. Germline V gene lookup returns CDR1 MNHNS and CDR2 SASEGT. For the CDR3, the DNA is TGTGCCAGCATTCTGACAGGTCCCAACAATGAGCAGTTCTTC. It is translated as CASILTGPNNEQFF.

The J gene is TRBJ2-5, the V gene TRBV7-3; TRBD2 might be the D (6 bases). This CDR3 is 14 amino acids long. The germline V gene encodes CDR1 SGHTA and CDR2 FQGTGA. Trimming took off 2 bases at V and 5 bases at J, with 12 bases between the two ends. The CDR3 DNA is TGTGCCAGCAGCTTATGGGGAGGAGAGGAGACCCAGTACTTC. Protein sequence: CASSLWGGEETQYF. The whole variable domain, filled in from reference TRBV7-3 and TRBJ2-5, reads GAGVSQTPSNKVTEKGKYVELRCDPISGHTALYWYRQSLGQGPEFLIYFQGTGAADDSGLPNDRFFAVRPEGSVSTLKIQRTERGDSAVYLCASSLWGGEETQYFGPGTRLLVL.

The rearrangement links TRBV4-1 to TRBJ2-5, with 7 bases matching TRBD1. CDR3 size: 14 residues. V gave up 2 bases and J gave up 4 bases; unmatched junction bases: 4. Looked up from germline, CDR1 is MGHRA and CDR2 is YSYEKL. CDR3 coding DNA: TGCGCCAGCAGCCAATTTACAGGGGTAGAGACCCAGTACTTC. It specifies CASSQFTGVETQYF.

The rearrangement uses TRBV5-1 and TRBJ2-1, with TRBD2 identical over 8 bases. V shed 0 bases, J shed 9 bases, and the junction held 2 bases outside the gene matches. There are 13 residues in the CDR3. Germline loops: CDR1 SGHRS, CDR2 YFSETQ. This CDR3 is CASSLDAGGEQFF. CDR3 nucleotide sequence: TGCGCCAGCAGCTTGGATGCGGGAGGTGAGCAGTTCTTC.